The 8 T cell receptor beta chains in this list originate from one sample, sequenced in a study of blood T cell repertoires in COVID-19. Sequenced by immunoSEQ multiplex PCR; TCRdb stores in-frame clones only, minus some. Of around 250,000 clones in the sample, about 85% are singletons; the top ten hold 5% to 7.5%. Sequenced: PBMCs or T cells enriched from blood (not recorded which). The receptors come from a woman between 50 and 59 years old who had been exposed to COVID-19.

The V gene is TRBV13, the J gene TRBJ2-5; a weak D match, TRBD2 (5 bases). Trimming cost V 5 bases and J 5 bases, with 12 bases left between them. Germline CDR1 reads PRHDT; CDR2 reads FYEKMQ (reference sequence). This CDR3 is built from 13 residues. The CDR3 nucleotides are TGTGCCAGCAGCCCTCCGAGGGAGGAGACCCAGTACTTC. It encodes CASSPPREETQYF.

The chain links TRBV19 to TRBJ2-5; 7 nucleotides align to TRBD2. The V segment lost 4 bases and the J segment 4 bases; nucleotides outside the gene matches: 6. The germline V gene encodes CDR1 LNHDA and CDR2 SQIVND (reference sequence). The length of the CDR3 is 14 residues. The CDR3: CASSTWGGRETQYF. The CDR3 DNA follows: TGTGCCAGTAGTACGTGGGGGGGAAGAGAGACCCAGTACTTC.

The J gene is TRBJ1-2, the V gene TRBV7-8; TRBD1 agrees at 8 bases. The CDR3 has 13 residues. V lost 4 bases, J lost 13 bases, and 11 bases stayed unmatched. Germline V gene data show CDR1 as SGHVS and CDR2 as FQNEAQ. The CDR3 region is CASSSNSGGESTF. DNA for the CDR3: TGTGCCAGCAGCTCGAACTCAGGGGGCGAGAGCACCTTC.

The chain uses TRBV2 and TRBJ2-5; 16 nucleotides match TRBD2. Germline CDR1 and CDR2: SNHLY and FYNNEI. CDR3 length: 18 residues. V lost 5 bases and J lost 7; bases outside the gene matches: 13. Written as DNA, the CDR3 is TGTGCCAGCAGTTCTCGTCCCGGGACTAGCGGGGGGGCAGGGACCCAGTACTTC. It specifies CASSSRPGTSGGAGTQYF. The whole variable domain, filled in from reference TRBV2 and TRBJ2-5, reads EPEVTQTPSHQVTQMGQEVILRCVPISNHLYFYWYRQILGQKVEFLVSFYNNEISEKSEIFDDQFSVERPDGSNFTLKIRSTKLEDSAMYFCASSSRPGTSGGAGTQYFGPGTRLLVL.

This chain links TRBV7-9 with TRBJ1-3; no definite D call. Per germline, CDR1 SEHNR and CDR2 FQNEAQ (reference sequence). The CDR3 consists of 12 residues. V lost 6 bases and J 8 bases, leaving 11 bases between the germline ends. CDR3 in DNA: TGTGCCAGCAGGAACCGGGGAGACACCATATATTTT. Translating it yields CASRNRGDTIYF.

The genes are TRBV7-9 and TRBJ2-2; no reliable D call. CDR1 is SEHNR and CDR2 is FQNEAQ in the germline V gene (reference sequence). V lost 2 bases and J 6 bases, leaving 19 bases between the germline ends. This CDR3 region has 17 residues. DNA of the CDR3: TGTGCCAGCAGCTTAAGCAGGAACAGCCCTCCTTCCGGGGAGCTGTTTTTT. Translation gives CASSLSRNSPPSGELFF.

This clone was recorded a few times. The rearrangement links TRBV13 to TRBJ1-3; 8 bases align to TRBD1. V lost 3 bases and J lost 2; bases outside the gene matches: 3. The CDR3 has 15 amino acids. Looked up from germline, CDR1 is PRHDT and CDR2 is FYEKMQ (reference sequence). The CDR3 protein is CASSFLGQAGNTIYF. CDR3 in DNA: TGTGCCAGCAGCTTCCTGGGACAGGCTGGAAACACCATATATTTT. The full variable domain, rest sourced from reference TRBV13 and TRBJ1-3, is AAGVIQSPRHLIKEKRETATLKCYPIPRHDTVYWYQQGPGQDPQFLISFYEKMQSDKGSIPDRFSAQQFSDYHSELNMSSLELGDSALYFCASSFLGQAGNTIYFGEGSWLTVV.

The rearrangement links TRBV3-1 (or the pseudogene TRBV3-2) to TRBJ1-1, with D perhaps TRBD1 (6 bases). The CDR3 sequence is 15 residues long. V was trimmed by 1 base and J by 2 bases, leaving 11 bases between them. CDR1 is LGHDT, CDR2 YNNKEL, per germline (reference sequence). The CDR3 DNA reads TGTGCCAGCAGCCAAGGGGTGGACAGTAACACTGAAGCTTTCTTT. It translates to CASSQGVDSNTEAFF.